The clone carrying this TCR beta chain was seen a few times. Its antigen is still unknown. 5'RACE template switching generated TCR cDNA, adding a universal primer site and UMIs. From the 5' RACE reads, TCRdb called clonotypes with MiXCR, one entry per CDR3 protein. The sample includes about 320,000 distinct CDR3 sequences, around 4.5% seen only once; the top ten take roughly 19%. This sample is drawn from a study of T cells after yellow fever vaccination. Study-wide results and caveats: Faster peaking, at day 5 versus 15, marked a secondary response that was weaker. Relatively few clonotypes were ones that appeared in both CD4 and CD8 compartments.

This sequence originates from a man aged 18 to 30 who received the YFV17D yellow fever vaccine. Sequences were derived from PBMCs, sampled 15 days after the yellow fever booster vaccination.

CDR3 protein: CSATPGTHNEQFF. Here the CDR3 DNA reads TGCAGTGCCACTCCCGGGACTCACAATGAGCAGTTCTTC. The chain carries TRBV20-1 and TRBJ2-1, with TRBD2 as a possible D gene (6 bases). Deletions cut 6 bases from V and 5 bases from J, with 14 bases between. CDR1 and CDR2 from the germline V gene are DFQATT and SNEGSKA (reference sequence). This CDR3 region has 13 residues.